This T cell receptor (beta chain) stems from a study of Tregs in tolerant kidney transplant recipients. CD4+CD25+CD127- Tregs, CD4+CD25- non-Tregs, CD4 and CD8 cells were sorted. A word on this clone: Antigen unknown.

This CDR3 is built from 16 residues. V was pared by 3 bases and J by 4 bases, with 18 bases between. From germline, CDR1 is LNHDA and CDR2 SQIVND (reference sequence). Libraries were prepared by immunoSEQ multiplex PCR; TCRdb keeps only in-frame clonotypes and omits some of them. The sample carries some 250,000 clones, around 81% recorded once. Study results and limitations: The small number of patients limits these findings pending further validation. This study did not directly address biological reproducibility.

The sequenced sample consisted of CD4+ T cells from blood. This clonotype was obtained from a human donor in good health. This chain connects TRBV19 to TRBJ1-2, with D hard to call. CDR3 amino acids: CASSINFQTYFYGYTF. CDR3 bases: TGTGCCAGTAGTATTAACTTCCAGACCTACTTCTATGGCTACACCTTC. Complete variable domain (other parts from reference TRBV19 and TRBJ1-2): DGGITQSPKYLFRKEGQNVTLSCEQNLNHDAMYWYRQDPGQGLRLIYYSQIVNDFQKGDIAEGYSVSREKKESFPLTVTSAQKNPTAFYLCASSINFQTYFYGYTFGSGTRLTVV.